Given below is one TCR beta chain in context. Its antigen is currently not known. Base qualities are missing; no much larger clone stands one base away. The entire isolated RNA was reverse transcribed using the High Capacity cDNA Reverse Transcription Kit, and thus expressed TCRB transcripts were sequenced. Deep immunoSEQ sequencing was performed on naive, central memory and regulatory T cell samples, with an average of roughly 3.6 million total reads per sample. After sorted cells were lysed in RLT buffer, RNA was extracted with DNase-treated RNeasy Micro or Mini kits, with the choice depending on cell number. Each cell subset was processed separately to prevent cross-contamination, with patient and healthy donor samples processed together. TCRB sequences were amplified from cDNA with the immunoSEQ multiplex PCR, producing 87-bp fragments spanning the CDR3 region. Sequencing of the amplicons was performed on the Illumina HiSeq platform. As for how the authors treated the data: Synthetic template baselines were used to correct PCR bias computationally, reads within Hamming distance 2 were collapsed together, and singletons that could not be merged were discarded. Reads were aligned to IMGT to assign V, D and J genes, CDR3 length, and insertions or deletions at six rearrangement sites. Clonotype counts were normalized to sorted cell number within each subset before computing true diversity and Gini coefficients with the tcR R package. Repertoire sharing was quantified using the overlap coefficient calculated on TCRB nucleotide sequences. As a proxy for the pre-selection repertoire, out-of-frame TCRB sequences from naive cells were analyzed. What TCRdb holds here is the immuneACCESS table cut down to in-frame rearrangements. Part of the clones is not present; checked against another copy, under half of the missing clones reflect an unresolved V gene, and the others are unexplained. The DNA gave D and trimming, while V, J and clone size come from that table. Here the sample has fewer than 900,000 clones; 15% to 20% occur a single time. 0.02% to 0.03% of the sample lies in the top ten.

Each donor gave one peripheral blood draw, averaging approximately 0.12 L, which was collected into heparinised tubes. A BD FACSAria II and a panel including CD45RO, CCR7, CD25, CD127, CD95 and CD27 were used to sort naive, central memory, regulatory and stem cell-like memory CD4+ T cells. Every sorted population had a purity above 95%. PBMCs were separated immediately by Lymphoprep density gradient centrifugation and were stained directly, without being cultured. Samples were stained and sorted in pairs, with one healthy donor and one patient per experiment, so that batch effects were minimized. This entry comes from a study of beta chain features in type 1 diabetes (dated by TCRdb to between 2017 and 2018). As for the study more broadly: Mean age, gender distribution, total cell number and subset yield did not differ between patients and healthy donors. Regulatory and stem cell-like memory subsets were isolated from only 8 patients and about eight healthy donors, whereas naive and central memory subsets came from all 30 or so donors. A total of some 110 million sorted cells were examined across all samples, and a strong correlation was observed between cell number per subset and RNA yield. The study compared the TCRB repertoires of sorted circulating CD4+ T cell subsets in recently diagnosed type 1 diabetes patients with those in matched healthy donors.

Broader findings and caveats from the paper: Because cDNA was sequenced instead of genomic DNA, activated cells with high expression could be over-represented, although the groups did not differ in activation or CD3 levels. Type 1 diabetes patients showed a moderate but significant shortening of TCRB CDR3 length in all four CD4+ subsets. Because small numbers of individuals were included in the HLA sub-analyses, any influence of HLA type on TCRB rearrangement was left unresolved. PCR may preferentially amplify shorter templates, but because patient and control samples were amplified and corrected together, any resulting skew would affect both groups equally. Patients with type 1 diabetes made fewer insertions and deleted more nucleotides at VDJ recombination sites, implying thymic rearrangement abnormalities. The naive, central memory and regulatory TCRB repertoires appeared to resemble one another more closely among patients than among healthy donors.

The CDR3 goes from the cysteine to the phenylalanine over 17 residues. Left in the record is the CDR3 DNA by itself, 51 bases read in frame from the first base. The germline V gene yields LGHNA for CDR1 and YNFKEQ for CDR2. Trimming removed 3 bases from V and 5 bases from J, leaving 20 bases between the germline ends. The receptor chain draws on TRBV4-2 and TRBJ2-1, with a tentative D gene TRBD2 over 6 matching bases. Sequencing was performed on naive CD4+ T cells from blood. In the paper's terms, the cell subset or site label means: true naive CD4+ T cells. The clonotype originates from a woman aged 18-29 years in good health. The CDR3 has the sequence CASSQDYTGARNNEQFF. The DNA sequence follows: TGTGCCAGCAGCCAGGACTACACGGGAGCCCGAAACAATGAGCAGTTCTTC.